These 9 T cell receptor beta chains share one sample of origin, sequenced in a study of T cell responses to AZD1222 COVID-19 vaccine. Clones were sequenced by immunoSEQ multiplex PCR, and TCRdb holds only the in-frame ones, with some missing. This sample carries 65,000 to 95,000 clones, over 75% of them seen once, and the ten largest clones take 8% to 13%. Sequenced here: peripheral blood, sampled 28 days after the second AZD1222 dose. Receptor source: an adult who received the AZD1222 COVID-19 vaccine.

V usage is TRBV6-1 and J usage is TRBJ2-1; perhaps TRBD1 as D (6 bases). V gave up 2 bases and J gave up 0 bases, with 11 bases separating them. Germline V gene sequence: CDR1 MNHNS, CDR2 SASEGT. There are 16 residues in the CDR3. DNA of the CDR3: TGTGCCAGCAGTGAATCAAGGGGGTTCTCCTACAATGAGCAGTTCTTC. Translating gives CASSESRGFSYNEQFF.

The gene calls are TRBV3-1 (or the pseudogene TRBV3-2) and TRBJ2-1; TRBD1 matches at 11 bases. The junction had 5 bases not matched to a gene; V was cut back by 3 bases and J by 7 bases. CDR3 length: 15 amino acids. Germline V gives CDR1 LGHDT, CDR2 YNNKEL (reference sequence). The CDR3 sequence is CASSHQDRGRNEQFF. In nucleotides, the CDR3 is TGTGCCAGCAGCCACCAGGACAGGGGGCGGAATGAGCAGTTCTTC.

The V call is TRBV6-6, the J call TRBJ1-1, with 9 bases aligning to TRBD1. Germline-derived CDR1 and CDR2 are MNHNY and SVGAGI (reference sequence). The trim removed 8 bases at V and 11 bases at J, leaving 6 bases unmatched. The CDR3 sequence is 11 residues long. CDR3 sequence (DNA): TGTGCCAGCGAACAGGGGACAGGGGCTTTCTTT. It translates to CASEQGTGAFF.

The rearrangement uses TRBV5-4 and TRBJ2-7; possibly TRBD2 for D (5 bases). CDR3 length equals 12 residues. V gave up 0 bases and J gave up 8 bases, with 9 bases separating them. Per germline, CDR1 SGHNT and CDR2 YYREEE (reference sequence). The CDR3 is CASSLEATKQYF. CDR3 in DNA: TGTGCCAGCAGCTTGGAGGCGACTAAGCAGTACTTC.

The rearrangement uses TRBV10-3 and TRBJ2-3; 9 bases match TRBD2. Per the germline V gene, CDR1 is ENHRY and CDR2 is SYGVKD. The CDR3 extends over 15 amino acids. After removal of 4 bases from V and 3 bases from J, the junction contained 5 bases not matched to a gene. CDR3 in DNA: TGTGCCATCAGTGGTGCGGGGGGGGAGACAGATACGCAGTATTTT. Translating gives CAISGAGGETDTQYF.

The CDR3: CASSQPGTFNSPLHF. As DNA, the CDR3 is TGCGCCAGCAGCCAACCCGGGACGTTTAATTCACCCCTCCACTTT. The chain links TRBV4-1 to TRBJ1-6, with D perhaps TRBD1 (5 bases). CDR1 is MGHRA and CDR2 is YSYEKL in the germline V gene. The CDR3 totals 15 residues. Trimming removed 2 bases at V and 6 bases at J, with 11 bases between.

To note about this clone: A much bigger clone sits one base away, suggesting this may be a read error. Other DNA sequences in this specimen translate into the identical CDR3. The rearrangement links TRBV19 to TRBJ1-1; no definite D call. The CDR3 contains 14 residues. The germline V and J ends were trimmed by 2 bases and 0 bases, with 7 bases remaining between them. Germline assignment: CDR1 LNHDA and CDR2 SQIVND (reference sequence). The CDR3 region has the DNA TGTGCCAGTAGTATACCCGGGGTGAACACTGAAGCTTTCTTT. Protein: CASSIPGVNTEAFF.

This clone was recorded only once. J is TRBJ1-1 and V is TRBV4-1; D is ambiguous. Germline V lookup: CDR1 MGHRA, CDR2 YSYEKL. The CDR3 extends over 15 amino acids. With 0 bases removed from V and 2 bases from J, the gap between germline ends came to 10 bases. The CDR3 bases are TGCGCCAGCAGCCAAGACGGGCCAGTAAACACTGAAGCTTTCTTT. It encodes CASSQDGPVNTEAFF.

The chain uses TRBV28 and TRBJ2-5; 8 bases are a match to TRBD1. The CDR3 covers 14 residues. Germline V gene lookup returns CDR1 MDHEN and CDR2 SYDVKM. V lost 6 bases, J lost 1 base, and 4 bases stayed unmatched. DNA for the CDR3: TGTGCCAGCAGCCCTCAGGGGGCCCAAGAGACCCAGTACTTC. Its protein product is CASSPQGAQETQYF.